The next 28 T cell receptor beta chains were all read from a single sample in a study of cytomegalovirus exposure and HLA in healthy donors (TCRdb year 2017). The method was the immunoSEQ multiplex PCR assay. The multiplex PCR relied on a mix of 60 forward primers for TCR Vbeta segments and 13 reverse primers for TCR Jbeta segments. Imported from immuneACCESS, the table was reduced by TCRdb to in-frame sequences with V and J called. These copies leave out some clones; in studies compared against another copy, an unresolved V gene accounts for under half, and the cause of the remainder is not known. The sample contains approximately 140,000 clones, about 60% of them found a single time. Approximately 7% of the sample is held by the ten biggest clonotypes. The sequencing input was PBMCs. The source is a woman in her fifties or sixties in good health and CMV-seropositive.

CDR3 DNA: TGTGCCAGCAGCCCTCGAGGGAACACTGAAGCTTTCTTT. This gives the protein CASSPRGNTEAFF. The chain links TRBV7-2 to TRBJ1-1; no definite D call. The CDR3 extends over 13 amino acids. Germline loops: CDR1 SGHTA, CDR2 FQGNSA. V was pared by 5 bases and J by 1 base, with 8 bases between.

This sequence joins TRBV18 and TRBJ2-2; D may be TRBD2 (5 bases). The CDR3 sequence is 16 residues long. V was pared by 3 bases and J by 1 base, with 12 bases between. From germline, CDR1 is KGHSH and CDR2 LQKENI. The CDR3 nucleotides read TGTGCCAGCTCACCGGACTCCGTTCTGAACACCGGGGAGCTGTTTTTT. This translates into CASSPDSVLNTGELFF. The variable domain in full, completed from reference TRBV18 and TRBJ2-2, reads NAGVMQNPRHLVRRRGQEARLRCSPMKGHSHVYWYRQLPEEGLKFMVYLQKENIIDESGMPKERFSAEFPKEGPSILRIQQVVRGDSAAYFCASSPDSVLNTGELFFGEGSRLTVL.

The chain has TRBV9 and TRBJ2-2; 16 bases map to TRBD2. CDR1 is SGDLS and CDR2 is YYNGEE in the germline V gene. This CDR3 spans 16 amino acids. V lost 3 bases, J lost 9 bases, and 5 bases stayed unmatched. CDR3 coding DNA: TGTGCCAGCAGCGGGGGACTAGCGGGAGGGCCAAGGGAGCTGTTTTTT. Protein product: CASSGGLAGGPRELFF.

The V call is TRBV2, the J call TRBJ2-1; no clear D. V lost 8 bases and J lost 3, with 8 bases in between. CDR1 is SNHLY and CDR2 is FYNNEI in the germline V gene. This CDR3 spans 12 amino acids. CDR3 nucleotides: TGTGCCAGCTCGCTCGGCTACAATGAGCAGTTCTTC. Translated, it gives CASSLGYNEQFF.

This clone appeared a few times. The chain couples TRBV2 to TRBJ1-6; unclear D gene. Germline CDR1 is SNHLY and CDR2 is FYNNEI. V gave up 7 bases and J gave up 5 bases, with 9 bases separating them. The CDR3 consists of 13 residues. In DNA form, the CDR3 reads TGTGCCAGCATACAGAGCCATAATTCACCCCTCCACTTT. It is translated as CASIQSHNSPLHF.

This chain links TRBV9 with TRBJ1-3; 11 nucleotides line up with TRBD1. Trimming took 2 bases from V and 2 from J; bases not matched to a gene: 3. There are 16 residues in the CDR3. Germline lookup yields CDR1 SGDLS and CDR2 YYNGEE. This CDR3 reads CASSVSGQGAGNTIYF. As DNA, the CDR3 is TGTGCCAGCAGCGTCTCGGGACAGGGGGCTGGAAACACCATATATTTT.

This clone came up a few times. This chain joins TRBV7-3 and TRBJ2-1; the D gene is possibly TRBD2 (5 bases). This CDR3 spans 15 amino acids. The ends were cut back, 2 bases at V and 2 bases at J, with 10 bases in the middle. Germline CDR1 reads SGHTA; CDR2 reads FQGTGA. CDR3: CASSLDKRPYNEQFF. The CDR3 bases are TGTGCCAGCAGCTTAGACAAGCGGCCCTACAATGAGCAGTTCTTC. Looking up the rest from reference TRBV7-3 and TRBJ2-1 gives the full variable domain: GAGVSQTPSNKVTEKGKYVELRCDPISGHTALYWYRQSLGQGPEFLIYFQGTGAADDSGLPNDRFFAVRPEGSVSTLKIQRTERGDSAVYLCASSLDKRPYNEQFFGPGTRLTVL.

This clone was found once. CDR3 nucleotide sequence: TGTGCCAGCTCACCACCCGCGGAGTTGTATTTCACAGATACGCAGTATTTT. Translating gives CASSPPAELYFTDTQYF. V is TRBV18 and J is TRBJ2-3; D unresolved. Trimming removed 0 bases at V and 2 bases at J, with 15 bases between. Germline lookup yields CDR1 KGHSH and CDR2 LQKENI. There are 17 residues in the CDR3.

This clone was detected a few times. The chain has TRBV6-1 and TRBJ2-3; 7 bases map to TRBD2. Germline V gene sequence: CDR1 MNHNS, CDR2 SASEGT. Unmatched junction bases numbered 21, after V lost 0 bases and J lost 6 bases. The CDR3 has 20 residues. This CDR3 is CASSEARFAGDVFLTDTQYF. The CDR3 DNA follows: TGTGCCAGCAGTGAAGCGCGTTTTGCGGGAGATGTCTTTCTAACGGATACGCAGTATTTT.

The CDR3 region is CASRSLGAERGHIQYF. The DNA of the CDR3 is TGTGCCAGCCGATCGTTGGGAGCTGAGCGGGGGCACATTCAGTACTTC. This chain links TRBV28 with TRBJ2-4; 8 bases align to TRBD2. Germline assignment: CDR1 MDHEN and CDR2 SYDVKM. V was pared by 8 bases and J by 8 bases, with 17 bases of the junction left unmatched. This CDR3 is built from 16 residues.

V gene TRBV27 combines with J gene TRBJ2-5; D perhaps matches TRBD1 (6 bases). V was cut by 4 bases and J by 1 base, with 13 bases left in between. From germline, CDR1 is MNHEY and CDR2 SMNVEV (reference sequence). The CDR3 loop spans 15 amino acids. This CDR3 is CASSSYRVGQETQYF. DNA for the CDR3: TGTGCCAGCAGTTCCTACAGGGTTGGCCAAGAGACCCAGTACTTC.

The chain links TRBV11-2 to TRBJ2-7; D is uncertain. From germline, CDR1 is SGHAT and CDR2 FQNNGV. V lost 1 base, J lost 2 bases, and 9 bases lay in between. This CDR3 has 14 amino acids. In DNA form, the CDR3 reads TGTGCCAGCAGCTTAGGAGCATCAACCTACGAGCAGTACTTC. This codes for CASSLGASTYEQYF.

CDR3 DNA sequence: TGTGCCAGCAGATTAGCGGGAGACCCAGATACGCAGTATTTT. It translates to CASRLAGDPDTQYF. The genes are TRBV6-6 and TRBJ2-3, with 9 bases lining up with TRBD2. This CDR3 contains 14 residues. V dropped 6 bases and J dropped 4; count of bases not matched to a gene: 5. Germline V CDR1 and CDR2: MNHNY, SVGAGI (reference sequence).

V gene TRBV5-8 combines with J gene TRBJ2-2, with TRBD1 identical over 9 bases. J was trimmed by 5 bases and V by 4 bases; bases with no gene match: 12. Per the germline V gene, CDR1 is SGHTS and CDR2 is YDEGEE. The CDR3 covers 17 residues. DNA of the CDR3: TGTGCCAGCAGCCAAAAGGGACAGGGTAAACGGACCGGGGAGCTGTTTTTT. It is translated as CASSQKGQGKRTGELFF. The whole variable domain, remainder taken from reference TRBV5-8 and TRBJ2-2, is EAGVTQSPTHLIKTRGQQATLRCSPISGHTSVYWYQQALGLGLQFLLWYDEGEERNRGNFPPRFSGRQFPNYSSELNVNALELEDSALYLCASSQKGQGKRTGELFFGEGSRLTVL.

The V gene is TRBV5-4, the J gene TRBJ1-2; the D gene is possibly TRBD1 (5 bases). The CDR3 spans 11 residues. Deletions cut 7 bases from V and 7 bases from J, with 11 bases between. The V gene's germline CDR1 is SGHNT and CDR2 YYREEE (reference sequence). CDR3 in amino acids: CASGTDFGYTF. DNA for the CDR3: TGTGCCAGCGGGACTGATTTTGGCTACACCTTC.

The gene calls are TRBV4-3 and TRBJ2-3; D is ambiguous. In germline, CDR1 is LGHNA, CDR2 YSLEER. The CDR3 runs to 15 residues. The V and J ends lost 4 bases and 3 bases respectively, with 14 bases between them. This chain's CDR3 is CASSPRSGVTDTQYF. In nucleotides, the CDR3 is TGCGCCAGCAGCCCCCGCTCTGGAGTTACAGATACGCAGTATTTT.

This chain joins TRBV11-2 and TRBJ1-1; D uncertain. The CDR3 runs to 14 residues. Per germline, CDR1 SGHAT and CDR2 FQNNGV. Trimming cost V 5 bases and J 1 base, with 11 bases left between them. The CDR3 DNA sequence: TGTGCCAGCAGCCTCGGGTCGGCGAACACTGAAGCTTTCTTT. Its protein product is CASSLGSANTEAFF.

The chain links TRBV6-5 to TRBJ2-3; D gene ambiguous. From germline, CDR1 is MNHEY and CDR2 SVGAGI. This CDR3 has 13 amino acids. V lost 6 bases to trimming and J lost 2 bases, with 9 bases between them. The DNA for the CDR3 is TGTGCCAGCAGGGAGAGAATCACAGATACGCAGTATTTT. It yields the protein CASRERITDTQYF.

This clone has more than one count but fewer than ten. The chain recombines TRBV30 with TRBJ2-7, with 7 bases matching TRBD1. Germline CDR1 reads GTSNPN; CDR2 reads SVGIG (reference sequence). The CDR3 is 16 amino acids. Trimming at V came to 2 bases and at J to 3 bases, leaving 13 bases not matched to a gene. This CDR3 reads CAWSSLRSGGIYEQYF. For the CDR3, the DNA is TGTGCCTGGAGTTCCCTCCGGTCAGGGGGAATCTACGAGCAGTACTTC.

In its sample, this clone was seen once. The chain is built from TRBV28 and TRBJ1-2, with D tentatively TRBD1 (5 bases). The germline V gene has CDR1 MDHEN and CDR2 SYDVKM. V gave up 3 bases and J gave up 7 bases, with 18 bases separating them. There are 15 residues in the CDR3. CDR3 in amino acids: CASSLGGGRAAGYTF. In nucleotides, the CDR3 is TGTGCCAGCAGTTTGGGGGGTGGGAGGGCCGCTGGCTACACCTTC.

J is TRBJ2-7 and V is TRBV10-1, with TRBD1 identical over 7 bases. This CDR3 has 14 residues. After removal of 2 bases from V and 3 bases from J, the junction contained 4 bases not matched to a gene. Germline CDR1 is WNHNN and CDR2 is SYGVQD (reference sequence). CDR3 sequence: CASSEHRGGYEQYF. CDR3 bases: TGCGCCAGCAGTGAGCACAGGGGTGGCTACGAGCAGTACTTC.

CDR3 protein: CASSPFSDEQYF. For the CDR3, the DNA is TGTGCCAGCAGTCCGTTTTCGGACGAGCAGTACTTC. The V and J genes are TRBV28 and TRBJ2-7; D gene ambiguous. The CDR3 consists of 12 residues. Germline loops: CDR1 MDHEN, CDR2 SYDVKM. The V end lost 5 bases, the J end lost 5 bases, and 10 bases lay between the germline ends.

This chain uses TRBV28 with TRBJ2-1; TRBD1 might be the D (5 bases). The CDR3 loop spans 15 amino acids. CDR1 and CDR2 from the germline V gene are MDHEN and SYDVKM. The ends were cut back, 7 bases at V and 0 bases at J, with 13 bases in the middle. In DNA, the CDR3 is TGTGCCAGCATACCACAGGTCCCCTCCTACAATGAGCAGTTCTTC. It specifies CASIPQVPSYNEQFF. Variable domain in full (rest from reference TRBV28 and TRBJ2-1): DVKVTQSSRYLVKRTGEKVFLECVQDMDHENMFWYRQDPGLGLRLIYFSYDVKMKEKGDIPEGYSVSREKKERFSLILESASTNQTSMYLCASIPQVPSYNEQFFGPGTRLTVL.

The chain links TRBV7-9 to TRBJ2-5; the D gene is possibly TRBD1 (5 bases). Judging by the DNA end, TRBJ2-7 fits better; the J call may be wrong. The CDR3 sequence is 15 residues long. The germline CDR1 and CDR2 sequences are SEHNR and FQNEAQ (reference sequence). Here the CDR3 reads CASSPSDKSSYEQYF. The CDR3 DNA is TGTGCCAGCAGCCCGTCGGACAAAAGCTCCTACGAGCAGTACTTC.

The V gene is TRBV18, the J gene TRBJ2-7, with D tentatively TRBD2 (6 bases). CDR3 size: 13 residues. The V and J ends lost 4 bases and 1 base respectively, with 8 bases between them. From germline, CDR1 is KGHSH and CDR2 LQKENI. The CDR3 here is CASSLGLSYEQYF. CDR3 nucleotide sequence: TGTGCCAGCTCACTGGGACTGTCCTACGAGCAGTACTTC.

This clone came up once. This rearrangement joins TRBV5-1 to TRBJ1-2; D unresolved. Between the trimmed V and J ends, which lost 4 bases and 4 bases, there was a span of 14 bases. CDR3 length equals 14 residues. Germline V gives CDR1 SGHRS, CDR2 YFSETQ. Written as DNA, the CDR3 is TGCGCCAGCAGCGCAACGACAAGTCGCTATGGCTACACCTTC. It encodes CASSATTSRYGYTF.

This sequence joins TRBV9 and TRBJ1-6, with 7 bases identical to TRBD1. Germline lookup yields CDR1 SGDLS and CDR2 YYNGEE. The junction had 8 bases not matched to a gene; V was cut back by 3 bases and J by 8 bases. CDR3 length equals 15 residues. DNA for the CDR3: TGTGCCAGCAGCGCGAGGACAGGAATGGATTCACCCCTCCACTTT. Its protein is CASSARTGMDSPLHF. The full variable domain, completed using reference TRBV9 and TRBJ1-6, is DSGVTQTPKHLITATGQRVTLRCSPRSGDLSVYWYQQSLDQGLQFLIQYYNGEERAKGNILERFSAQQFPDLHSELNLSSLELGDSALYFCASSARTGMDSPLHFGNGTRLTVT.

This clone was seen just once. The chain's CDR3 is CASSPITSSYNEQFF. In nucleotides, the CDR3 is TGTGCCAGCAGTCCTATCACGAGCTCCTACAATGAGCAGTTCTTC. The chain recombines TRBV28 with TRBJ2-1; D ambiguous. The CDR3 has 15 amino acids. Looked up from germline, CDR1 is MDHEN and CDR2 is SYDVKM. The germline V and J ends were trimmed by 5 bases and 0 bases, with 11 bases remaining between them.